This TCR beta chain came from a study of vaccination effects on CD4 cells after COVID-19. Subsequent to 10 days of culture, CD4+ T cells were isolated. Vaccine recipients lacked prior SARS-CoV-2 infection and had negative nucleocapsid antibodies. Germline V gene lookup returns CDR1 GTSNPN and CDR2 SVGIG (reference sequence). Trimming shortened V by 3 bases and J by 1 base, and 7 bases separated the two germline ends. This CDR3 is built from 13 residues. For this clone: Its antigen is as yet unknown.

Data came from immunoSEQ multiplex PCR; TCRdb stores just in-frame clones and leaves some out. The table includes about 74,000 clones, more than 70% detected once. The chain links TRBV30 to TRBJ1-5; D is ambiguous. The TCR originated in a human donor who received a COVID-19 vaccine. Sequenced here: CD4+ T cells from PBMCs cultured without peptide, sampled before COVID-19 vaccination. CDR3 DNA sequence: TGTGCCTGGAGAGAGGAAAGCAATCAGCCCCAGCATTTT. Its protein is CAWREESNQPQHF.